The 7 T cell receptor beta chains in this list originate from one sample, sequenced in a study of blood T cell repertoires in COVID-19 (dated by TCRdb to the early 2020s). To prepare the library, the immunoSEQ multiplex PCR assay was applied. The clones in this table, taken by TCRdb from immuneACCESS, are in-frame only. Not every clone is retained; where verified, under half of the shortfall comes from an unresolved V gene, and the cause of the rest is unknown. Counted in this sample were fewer than 400,000 clones; approximately 92% of them appeared once. 15% to 20% of the sample is taken by the ten largest. Material: PBMCs or T cells enriched from blood (not recorded which). These receptors all come from a woman aged 25 to 39 who had recovered from COVID-19.

The chain joins TRBV7-9 to TRBJ2-7, with 7 bases fitting TRBD1. CDR3 length: 16 amino acids. The germline V gene encodes CDR1 SEHNR and CDR2 FQNEAQ (reference sequence). V lost 2 bases and J lost 7; bases outside the gene matches: 14. The CDR3 sequence is CASSLPPGKGASEQYF. CDR3 in DNA: TGTGCCAGCAGCTTACCCCCAGGTAAGGGGGCGAGTGAGCAGTACTTC.

This chain connects TRBV27 to TRBJ2-7, with a weak D call TRBD1 (6 bases). CDR1 and CDR2 (germline): MNHEY, SMNVEV (reference sequence). The CDR3 runs to 13 residues. Trimming took 3 bases from V and 3 from J, leaving 9 bases between them. CDR3: CASSFGDNYEQYF. CDR3 nucleotides: TGTGCCAGCAGTTTTGGGGACAACTACGAGCAGTACTTC.

Only a few counts were recorded for this clone. The gene calls are TRBV5-1 and TRBJ1-2, with TRBD1 matching 8 bases. The V segment lost 4 bases and the J segment 8 bases; nucleotides outside the gene matches: 4. The CDR3 consists of 12 residues. Germline loops: CDR1 SGHRS, CDR2 YFSETQ. This CDR3 reads CASSQDREGYTF. The CDR3 nucleotides read TGCGCCAGCAGCCAGGACAGGGAAGGCTACACCTTC.

Worth noting for this clone: At one end the junction does not follow the germline gene, possibly because of a read error. The chain joins TRBV3-1 (or the pseudogene TRBV3-2) to TRBJ2-7, with TRBD1 matching 9 bases. CDR3 size: 16 residues. Germline-derived CDR1 and CDR2 are LGHDT and YNNKEL (reference sequence). Here the CDR3 reads CARSLARGQGITEQYF. The CDR3 bases are TGTGCCAGAAGCCTGGCCCGGGGACAGGGAATAACCGAGCAGTACTTC.

The genes are TRBV4-1 and TRBJ1-2; maybe TRBD1 (6 bases). CDR1 is MGHRA, CDR2 YSYEKL, per germline. This CDR3 has 15 residues. V was shortened by 1 base and J by 7 bases, with 16 bases between the two germline ends. The CDR3 sequence is CASSQGLQGPGGYTF. CDR3 sequence (DNA): TGCGCCAGCAGCCAAGGTCTACAGGGCCCCGGTGGCTACACCTTC.

The genes are TRBV7-6 and TRBJ2-1; TRBD2 might be the D (6 bases). In germline, CDR1 is SGHVS, CDR2 FNYEAQ. Trimming cost V 4 bases and J 3 bases, with 13 bases left between them. The CDR3 contains 15 residues. DNA for the CDR3: TGTGCCAGCAGCTACGGGGGTGAGGTCTACAATGAGCAGTTCTTC. This gives the protein CASSYGGEVYNEQFF.

This chain connects TRBV6-5 to TRBJ1-6; D not certain. This CDR3 has 15 amino acids. Germline values: CDR1 MNHEY, CDR2 SVGAGI. The germline V and J ends were trimmed by 1 base and 5 bases, with 9 bases remaining between them. CDR3 coding DNA: TGTGCCAGCAGTTACTTGAGGGTAGATAATTCACCCCTCCACTTT. It is translated as CASSYLRVDNSPLHF.